This T cell receptor (beta chain) was captured by sequencing in a study of OX40 agonist ivuxolimab in advanced cancers. Across the study: Participants could have had prior anti-PD-1, anti-PD-L1 or anti-CTLA-4 therapy, and roughly 39% had some. Study conclusions and caveats: Antigen specificity was not determined for the expanded peripheral T cells. Averaged across samples, CD8+ T cells carried more expanded clones than CD4+ did.

About this clone itself: No antigen is known for it.

Sequencing used immunoSEQ multiplex PCR; TCRdb keeps in-frame clones, though not all of them. The top ten hold 0.85% to 1.4% of the sample, which has about 130,000 clones, approximately 90% seen once. The V end was cut by 10 bases, the J end by 0 bases, with 13 bases between. CDR1 and CDR2 (germline): MDHEN, SYDVKM. The CDR3 has 13 amino acids. The V gene is TRBV28, the J gene TRBJ2-7; D ambiguous. This TCR derives from an adult with an advanced solid tumor such as melanoma, head and neck, liver or kidney cancer. The sample was CD4+ or CD8+ T cells sorted from blood, taken in a trial of the OX40 agonist ivuxolimab. The CDR3 DNA reads TGTGCCATCTTTGGGCGGAGCTCCTACGAGCAGTACTTC. Translated: CAIFGRSSYEQYF.